One sample yielded the 27 T cell receptor beta chains listed below, sequenced in a study of shared clonotypes between healthy human individuals. Measured with immunoSEQ multiplex PCR; TCRdb has only the in-frame clones, and not every one. The table includes approximately 1.9 million clones, just under 95% detected once. Naive CD8 cells comprised CD45RO-negative, CCR7-positively selected cells, excluding terminally differentiated effector memory CD45RA+ cells. Material for sequencing was naive CD8+ T cells from PBMCs. These receptors came from a young man in good health. Some clones in this sample may be carry-over from other donors' samples.

The DNA of the CDR3 is TGTGCCAGCAGTTTATTGGGGTTCGAGCAGTACTTC. It specifies CASSLLGFEQYF. This sequence joins TRBV27 and TRBJ2-7; no clear D gene. Germline V gives CDR1 MNHEY, CDR2 SMNVEV (reference sequence). V lost 1 base to trimming and J lost 6 bases, with 7 bases between them. The CDR3 totals 12 residues.

This rearrangement joins TRBV27 to TRBJ2-7; D perhaps matches TRBD1 (6 bases). V gave up 4 bases and J gave up 7 bases, with 23 bases separating them. The germline V gene has CDR1 MNHEY and CDR2 SMNVEV (reference sequence). The CDR3 is 16 residues long. CDR3 region: CASSSQRTDLWREQYF. The CDR3 coding sequence is TGTGCCAGCAGTTCCCAGCGGACAGACCTCTGGAGGGAGCAGTACTTC.

V and J are TRBV4-3 and TRBJ2-1; TRBD2 might be the D (5 bases). V was shortened by 0 bases and J by 5 bases, with 20 bases between the two germline ends. Germline values: CDR1 LGHNA, CDR2 YSLEER. The CDR3 consists of 18 residues. The CDR3 protein is CASSQDSRAQEVHNEQFF. For the CDR3, the DNA is TGCGCCAGCAGCCAAGATTCTAGAGCGCAGGAGGTCCACAATGAGCAGTTCTTC.

Comment on this clone: The same CDR3 arises from other DNA sequences in this sample as well. The chain recombines TRBV18 with TRBJ2-7; 9 bases are a match to TRBD1. The V and J ends lost 2 bases and 4 bases, in that order; junction bases with no gene match: 3. The CDR3 has 14 residues. Germline V CDR1 and CDR2: KGHSH, LQKENI. This CDR3 reads CASSPGQGIYEQYF. The CDR3 nucleotides are TGTGCCAGCTCACCAGGACAGGGGATTTACGAGCAGTACTTC.

The chain is built from TRBV14 and TRBJ1-1; 7 nucleotides agree with TRBD1. Germline V gene sequence: CDR1 SGHDN, CDR2 FVKESK. The V gene end was trimmed by 8 bases and the J gene end by 0 bases; junction bases not matched to a gene: 6. This CDR3 comprises 14 residues. The CDR3 protein is CASARGKMNTEAFF. The CDR3 DNA reads as TGTGCCAGCGCCAGGGGGAAGATGAACACTGAAGCTTTCTTT.

V is TRBV28 and J is TRBJ2-5, with no clear D. This CDR3 is built from 13 residues. Germline V CDR1 and CDR2: MDHEN, SYDVKM. The V and J ends lost 3 bases and 3 bases respectively, with 8 bases between them. The CDR3 reads CASSFPPEETQYF. The CDR3 DNA sequence: TGTGCCAGCAGTTTCCCACCCGAAGAGACCCAGTACTTC.

The chain carries TRBV19 and TRBJ2-3; D assignment may be TRBD1 or TRBD2 (5 bases each). Germline V gives CDR1 LNHDA, CDR2 SQIVND (reference sequence). V lost 2 bases and J lost 7, with 16 bases in between. The CDR3 contains 15 residues. This chain's CDR3 is CASSIWGPYTNTQYF. DNA of the CDR3: TGTGCCAGTAGTATATGGGGACCGTATACCAATACGCAGTATTTT.

The chain links TRBV7-9 to TRBJ1-4; no clear D. Trimming removed 5 bases from V and 3 bases from J, with 10 bases in between. In germline, CDR1 is SEHNR, CDR2 FQNEAQ (reference sequence). The CDR3 is 14 residues long. DNA for the CDR3: TGTGCCAGCAGCGCCACGGACTCTAATGAAAAACTGTTTTTT. Encoded protein: CASSATDSNEKLFF.

The table lists this clone with a count of one. This chain uses TRBV7-3 with TRBJ2-5, with 7 bases matching TRBD2. CDR3 length equals 16 residues. In germline, CDR1 is SGHTA, CDR2 FQGTGA. V was pared by 0 bases and J by 1 base, with 5 bases of the junction left unmatched. CDR3 coding DNA: TGTGCCAGCAGCTTAACAGTGGCTAGCGGCCAAGAGACCCAGTACTTC. The encoded protein is CASSLTVASGQETQYF. The full variable domain, completed using reference TRBV7-3 and TRBJ2-5, is GAGVSQTPSNKVTEKGKYVELRCDPISGHTALYWYRQSLGQGPEFLIYFQGTGAADDSGLPNDRFFAVRPEGSVSTLKIQRTERGDSAVYLCASSLTVASGQETQYFGPGTRLLVL.

The gene calls are TRBV19 and TRBJ2-3; D unclear. Germline V gene data show CDR1 as LNHDA and CDR2 as SQIVND (reference sequence). Trimming stripped 1 base from V and 2 bases from J, with 13 bases between. CDR3 length equals 16 residues. The CDR3 spells CASSIADPNPTDTQYF. The CDR3 bases are TGTGCCAGTAGTATAGCGGATCCGAACCCCACAGATACGCAGTATTTT.

The rearrangement links TRBV13 to TRBJ2-3, with D tentatively TRBD1 or TRBD2 (5 bases each). Germline CDR1 is PRHDT and CDR2 is FYEKMQ (reference sequence). V shed 2 bases and J shed 13 bases, with 16 bases lying between them. CDR3 length: 13 residues. Here the CDR3 reads CASSLSLGETEYF. The CDR3, as DNA: TGTGCCAGCAGCTTATCGTTAGGGGAGACCGAGTATTTT.

About this clone itself: This could be a read error, since a much larger clone is one nucleotide away. Other DNA sequences within the sample encode an identical CDR3. The genes are TRBV9 and TRBJ2-7, with TRBD1 identical over 7 bases. CDR1 is SGDLS, CDR2 YYNGEE, per germline. This CDR3 comprises 14 residues. Trimming at V came to 2 bases and at J to 0 bases, leaving 2 bases not matched to a gene. The CDR3 coding sequence is TGTGCCAGCAGCGTCGGGGACAGCTCCTACGAGCAGTACTTC. Translation: CASSVGDSSYEQYF.

The V call is TRBV14, the J call TRBJ2-1, with D perhaps matching TRBD1 (5 bases). The CDR3 is made up of 11 amino acids. In germline, CDR1 is SGHDN, CDR2 FVKESK. V lost 5 bases and J lost 8, with 7 bases in between. CDR3 sequence (DNA): TGTGCCAGCAGCTGGGGCTATGAGCAGTTCTTC. It is translated as CASSWGYEQFF.

This clone was picked up one time. The chain has TRBV11-2 and TRBJ2-5, with D unresolved. This CDR3 has 15 amino acids. Germline-derived CDR1 and CDR2 are SGHAT and FQNNGV. V lost 5 bases and J 5 bases, leaving 18 bases between the germline ends. CDR3 DNA: TGTGCCAGCAGCCCCTCCGTCTCTAGTATTGAGACCCAGTACTTC. Encoded protein: CASSPSVSSIETQYF.

The chain links TRBV28 to TRBJ1-1, with unresolved D. Looked up from germline, CDR1 is MDHEN and CDR2 is SYDVKM. V was clipped by 2 bases and J by 3 bases, with 7 bases between them. This CDR3 is 13 amino acids long. The DNA for the CDR3 is TGTGCCAGCAGTTTAACGAAGGACACTGAAGCTTTCTTT. Translation: CASSLTKDTEAFF.

Of note for this clone: The sample has other DNA sequences that encode this CDR3 too. The genes are TRBV7-3 and TRBJ2-1; D might be TRBD1 (6 bases). CDR1 and CDR2 from the germline V gene are SGHTA and FQGTGA. Trimming cost V 3 bases and J 0 bases, with 9 bases left between them. The CDR3 has 15 residues. For the CDR3, the DNA is TGTGCCAGCAGCTTGGGGACAACCTCCTACAATGAGCAGTTCTTC. Protein product: CASSLGTTSYNEQFF.

This sequence joins TRBV6-5 and TRBJ2-7; the match to TRBD2 covers 7 bases. V gave up 11 bases and J gave up 4 bases; unmatched junction bases: 11. CDR1 MNHEY and CDR2 SVGAGI come from the germline V gene. This CDR3 is 13 amino acids long. The CDR3 protein is CAAAAGEGYEQYF. CDR3 nucleotide sequence: TGTGCCGCAGCCGCTGGGGAGGGTTACGAGCAGTACTTC.

This chain uses TRBV9 with TRBJ2-1; tentatively, D is TRBD1 (9 bases). Germline V gene sequence: CDR1 SGDLS, CDR2 YYNGEE. The germline V and J ends were trimmed by 4 bases and 6 bases, with 20 bases remaining between them. The CDR3 is 16 amino acids. The CDR3 nucleotides read TGTGCCAGCAGCCCCGGGGGGGGACAGGGAACCAATGAGCAGTTCTTC. Encoded protein: CASSPGGGQGTNEQFF.

The chain carries TRBV5-6 and TRBJ1-2; D gene ambiguous. The CDR3 contains 13 residues. Germline lookup yields CDR1 SGHDT and CDR2 YYEEEE. Trimming took 6 bases from V and 4 from J, leaving 13 bases between them. CDR3 protein: CASTFRQVYGYTF. In DNA form, the CDR3 reads TGTGCCAGCACCTTTAGGCAGGTCTATGGCTACACCTTC.

The chain carries TRBV11-2 and TRBJ1-3; D not certain. The CDR3 runs to 18 residues. V was cut by 1 base and J by 0 bases, with 16 bases left in between. Germline V CDR1 and CDR2: SGHAT, FQNNGV. CDR3 protein: CASSLAVASWISGNTIYF. CDR3 DNA: TGTGCCAGCAGCTTAGCTGTCGCCTCCTGGATCTCTGGAAACACCATATATTTT.

This CDR3 reads CASSYREGVNIQYF. CDR3 nucleotide sequence: TGTGCCAGCAGTTACCGGGAGGGTGTAAACATTCAGTACTTC. The chain combines TRBV6-5 with TRBJ2-4; 8 bases map to TRBD2. Trimming cost V 2 bases and J 6 bases; bases outside gene matches: 3. Per the germline V gene, CDR1 is MNHEY and CDR2 is SVGAGI. This CDR3 has 14 residues.

A remark on this clone: This sample also contains other DNA sequences that code for the same CDR3. The rearrangement joins TRBV6-5 to TRBJ2-7; tentatively, D is TRBD1 (6 bases). The CDR3 loop spans 15 amino acids. Germline V gives CDR1 MNHEY, CDR2 SVGAGI. V shed 0 bases and J shed 4 bases, with 13 bases lying between them. The DNA for the CDR3 is TGTGCCAGCAGTTACTCTCGGACAGCAACTTACGAGCAGTACTTC. Its translation is CASSYSRTATYEQYF.

The V and J genes are TRBV29-1 and TRBJ1-2; D remains ambiguous. This CDR3 has 12 amino acids. CDR1 is SQVTM and CDR2 is ANQGSEA in the germline V gene. Trimming cost V 1 base and J 5 bases, with 8 bases left between them. The CDR3 spells CSVEVADYGYTF. The DNA for the CDR3 is TGCAGCGTTGAAGTGGCTGATTATGGCTACACCTTC.

The chain uses TRBV19 and TRBJ2-2; unclear D gene. The CDR3 has 12 residues. The germline V gene encodes CDR1 LNHDA and CDR2 SQIVND (reference sequence). V lost 5 bases and J 7 bases, leaving 8 bases between the germline ends. In DNA form, the CDR3 reads TGTGCCAGTAGTGGGGATAACGGGGAGCTGTTTTTT. It translates to CASSGDNGELFF.

In this sample, this clone turned up once. The rearrangement links TRBV27 to TRBJ2-1, with TRBD2 identical over 7 bases. After removal of 7 bases from V and 5 bases from J, the junction contained 5 bases not matched to a gene. From germline, CDR1 is MNHEY and CDR2 SMNVEV (reference sequence). There are 13 residues in the CDR3. CDR3 DNA: TGTGCCAGCAATGAGCGGGGCCACAATGAGCAGTTCTTC. It yields the protein CASNERGHNEQFF.

CDR3 nucleotides: TGTGCCAGCAGTCCAGACCCCAATGAAAAACTGTTTTTT. Translation gives CASSPDPNEKLFF. The rearrangement joins TRBV27 to TRBJ1-4; D is unresolved. This CDR3 comprises 13 residues. Deletions cut 5 bases from V and 5 bases from J, with 9 bases between. Per the germline V gene, CDR1 is MNHEY and CDR2 is SMNVEV (reference sequence). Variable domain in full (rest from reference TRBV27 and TRBJ1-4): EAQVTQNPRYLITVTGKKLTVTCSQNMNHEYMSWYRQDPGLGLRQIYYSMNVEVTDKGDVPEGYKVSRKEKRNFPLILESPSPNQTSLYFCASSPDPNEKLFFGSGTQLSVL.

The rearrangement links TRBV28 to TRBJ2-5; 11 positions agree with TRBD1. The trim removed 7 bases at V and 0 bases at J, leaving 7 bases unmatched. Per germline, CDR1 MDHEN and CDR2 SYDVKM. The CDR3 sequence is 16 residues long. The DNA of the CDR3 is TGTGCCAGCACCCACCGGACAGGGGGCTACCAAGAGACCCAGTACTTC. Its protein is CASTHRTGGYQETQYF.